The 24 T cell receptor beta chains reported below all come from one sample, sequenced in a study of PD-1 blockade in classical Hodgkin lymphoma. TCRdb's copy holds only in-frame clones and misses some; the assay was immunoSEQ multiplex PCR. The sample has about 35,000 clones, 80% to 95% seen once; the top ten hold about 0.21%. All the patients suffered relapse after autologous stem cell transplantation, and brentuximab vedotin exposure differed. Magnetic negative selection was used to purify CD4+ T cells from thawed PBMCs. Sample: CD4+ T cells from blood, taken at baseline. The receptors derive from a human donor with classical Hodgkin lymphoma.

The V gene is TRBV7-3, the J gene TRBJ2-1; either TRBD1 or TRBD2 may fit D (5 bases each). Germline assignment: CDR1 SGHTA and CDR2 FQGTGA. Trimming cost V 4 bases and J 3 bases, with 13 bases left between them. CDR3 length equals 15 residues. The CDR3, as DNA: TGTGCCAGCAGCTCGACAGCGGCGGGCTACAATGAGCAGTTCTTC. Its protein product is CASSSTAAGYNEQFF.

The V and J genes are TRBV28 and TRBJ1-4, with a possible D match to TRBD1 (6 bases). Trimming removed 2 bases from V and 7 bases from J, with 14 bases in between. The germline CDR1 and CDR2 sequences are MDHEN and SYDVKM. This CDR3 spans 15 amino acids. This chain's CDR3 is CASSLPSGVGEKLFF. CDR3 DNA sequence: TGTGCCAGCAGTTTACCCTCAGGGGTCGGTGAAAAACTGTTTTTT.

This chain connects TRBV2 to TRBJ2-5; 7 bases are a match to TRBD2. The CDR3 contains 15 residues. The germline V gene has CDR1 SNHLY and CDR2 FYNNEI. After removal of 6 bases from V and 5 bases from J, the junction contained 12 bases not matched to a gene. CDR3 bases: TGTGCCAGCAGGCGAACTAGCGTGATGTTGGAGACCCAGTACTTC. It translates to CASRRTSVMLETQYF.

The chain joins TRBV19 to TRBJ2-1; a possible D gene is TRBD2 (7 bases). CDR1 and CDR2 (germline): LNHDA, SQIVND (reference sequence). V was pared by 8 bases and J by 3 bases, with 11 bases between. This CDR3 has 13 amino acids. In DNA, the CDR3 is TGTGCCAGTGGGGGGGACATCTACAATGAGCAGTTCTTC. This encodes CASGGDIYNEQFF.

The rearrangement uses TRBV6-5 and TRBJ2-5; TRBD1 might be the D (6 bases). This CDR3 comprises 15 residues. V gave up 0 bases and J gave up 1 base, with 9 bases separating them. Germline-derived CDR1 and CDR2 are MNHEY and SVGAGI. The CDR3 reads CASSYSGASQETQYF. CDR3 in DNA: TGTGCCAGCAGTTACTCGGGGGCGAGCCAAGAGACCCAGTACTTC.

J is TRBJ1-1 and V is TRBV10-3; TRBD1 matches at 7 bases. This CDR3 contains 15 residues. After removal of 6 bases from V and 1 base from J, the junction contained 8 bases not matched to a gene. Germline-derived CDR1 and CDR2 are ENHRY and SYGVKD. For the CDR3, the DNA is TGTGCCATCAGATCCCAGACAGGGAGGAACACTGAAGCTTTCTTT. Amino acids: CAIRSQTGRNTEAFF.

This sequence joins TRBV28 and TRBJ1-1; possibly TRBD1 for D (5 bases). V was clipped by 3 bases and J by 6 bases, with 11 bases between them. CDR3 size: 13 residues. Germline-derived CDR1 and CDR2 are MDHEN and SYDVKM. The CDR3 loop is CASSFYGAAEAFF. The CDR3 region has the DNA TGTGCCAGCAGTTTTTATGGGGCGGCTGAAGCTTTCTTT.

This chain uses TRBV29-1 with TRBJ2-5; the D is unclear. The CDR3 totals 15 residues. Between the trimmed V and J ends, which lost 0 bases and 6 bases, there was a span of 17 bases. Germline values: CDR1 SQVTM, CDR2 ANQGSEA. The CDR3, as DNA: TGCAGCGTTGAAGATGCGGCGACGGTTGGGAAGACCCAGTACTTC. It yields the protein CSVEDAATVGKTQYF.

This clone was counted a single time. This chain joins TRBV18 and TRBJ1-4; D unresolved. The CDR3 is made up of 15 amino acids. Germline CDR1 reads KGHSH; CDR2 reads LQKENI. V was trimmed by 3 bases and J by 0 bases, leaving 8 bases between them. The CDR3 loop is CASSPLDTTNEKLFF. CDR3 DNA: TGTGCCAGCTCACCGTTAGACACAACTAATGAAAAACTGTTTTTT. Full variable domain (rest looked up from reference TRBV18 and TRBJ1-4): NAGVMQNPRHLVRRRGQEARLRCSPMKGHSHVYWYRQLPEEGLKFMVYLQKENIIDESGMPKERFSAEFPKEGPSILRIQQVVRGDSAAYFCASSPLDTTNEKLFFGSGTQLSVL.

In nucleotides, the CDR3 is TGTGCCAGCAGCCTCGGACCTAGCACAGATACGCAGTATTTT. Translating gives CASSLGPSTDTQYF. The rearrangement joins TRBV11-3 to TRBJ2-3; D is unclear. CDR3 size: 14 residues. Germline V gives CDR1 SGHNT, CDR2 YENEEA. V was clipped by 5 bases and J by 0 bases, with 9 bases between them.

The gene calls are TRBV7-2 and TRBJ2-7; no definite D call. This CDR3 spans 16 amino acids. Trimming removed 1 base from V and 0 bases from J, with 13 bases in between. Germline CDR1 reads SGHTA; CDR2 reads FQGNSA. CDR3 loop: CASSLGFWLFSYEQYF. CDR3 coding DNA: TGTGCCAGCAGCTTAGGATTCTGGCTATTCTCCTACGAGCAGTACTTC.

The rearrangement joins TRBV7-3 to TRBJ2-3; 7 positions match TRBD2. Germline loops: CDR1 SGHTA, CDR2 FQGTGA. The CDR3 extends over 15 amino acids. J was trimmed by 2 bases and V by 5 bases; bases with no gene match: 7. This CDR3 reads CASSRGSGDTDTQYF. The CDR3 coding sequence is TGTGCCAGCAGCCGCGGGAGTGGGGACACAGATACGCAGTATTTT. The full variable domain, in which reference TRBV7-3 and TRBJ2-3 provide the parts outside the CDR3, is GAGVSQTPSNKVTEKGKYVELRCDPISGHTALYWYRQSLGQGPEFLIYFQGTGAADDSGLPNDRFFAVRPEGSVSTLKIQRTERGDSAVYLCASSRGSGDTDTQYFGPGTRLTVL.

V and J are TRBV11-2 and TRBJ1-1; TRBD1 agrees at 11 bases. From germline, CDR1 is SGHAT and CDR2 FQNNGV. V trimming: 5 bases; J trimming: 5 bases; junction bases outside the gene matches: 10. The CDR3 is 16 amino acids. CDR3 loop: CASSRGQGAMVTEAFF. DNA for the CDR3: TGTGCCAGCAGCCGAGGACAGGGGGCAATGGTTACTGAAGCTTTCTTT.

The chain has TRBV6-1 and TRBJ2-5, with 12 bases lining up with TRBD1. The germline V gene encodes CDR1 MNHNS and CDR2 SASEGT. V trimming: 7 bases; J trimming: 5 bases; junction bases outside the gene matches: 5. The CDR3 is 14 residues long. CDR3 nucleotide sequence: TGTGCCAGCATCCGGGACAGGGGGCTTGAGACCCAGTACTTC. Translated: CASIRDRGLETQYF.

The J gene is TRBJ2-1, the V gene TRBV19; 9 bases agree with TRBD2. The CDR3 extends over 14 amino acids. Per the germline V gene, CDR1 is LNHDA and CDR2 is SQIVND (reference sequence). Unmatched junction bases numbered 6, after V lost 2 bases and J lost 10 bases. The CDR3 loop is CASSITASGAEQFF. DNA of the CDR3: TGTGCCAGTAGTATAACGGCTAGCGGGGCAGAGCAGTTCTTC.

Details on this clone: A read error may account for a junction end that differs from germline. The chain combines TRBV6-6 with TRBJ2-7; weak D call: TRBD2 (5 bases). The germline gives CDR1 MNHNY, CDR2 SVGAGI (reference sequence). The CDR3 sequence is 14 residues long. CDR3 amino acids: CASNYRSVPYEQYF. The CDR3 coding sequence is TGTGCCAGCAATTACCGTAGCGTTCCCTACGAGCAGTACTTC.

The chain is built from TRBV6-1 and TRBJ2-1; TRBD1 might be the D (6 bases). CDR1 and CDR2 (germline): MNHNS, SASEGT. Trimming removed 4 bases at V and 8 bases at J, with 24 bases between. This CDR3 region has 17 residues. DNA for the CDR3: TGTGCCAGCAGTGGACTGGGTGGACATCCCGAGGGGGATGAGCAGTTCTTC. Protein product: CASSGLGGHPEGDEQFF.

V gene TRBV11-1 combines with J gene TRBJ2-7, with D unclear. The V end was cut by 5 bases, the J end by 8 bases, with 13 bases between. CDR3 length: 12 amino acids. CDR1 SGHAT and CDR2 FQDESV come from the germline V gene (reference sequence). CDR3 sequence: CASSPPGYKQYF. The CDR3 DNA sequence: TGTGCCAGCAGCCCTCCGGGTTACAAGCAGTACTTC.

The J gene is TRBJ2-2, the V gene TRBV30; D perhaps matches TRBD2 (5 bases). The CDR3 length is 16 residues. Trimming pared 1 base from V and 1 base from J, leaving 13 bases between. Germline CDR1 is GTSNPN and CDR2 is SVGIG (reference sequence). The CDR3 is CAWSATRRWNTGELFF. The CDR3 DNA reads TGTGCCTGGAGTGCAACTAGGCGGTGGAACACCGGGGAGCTGTTTTTT.

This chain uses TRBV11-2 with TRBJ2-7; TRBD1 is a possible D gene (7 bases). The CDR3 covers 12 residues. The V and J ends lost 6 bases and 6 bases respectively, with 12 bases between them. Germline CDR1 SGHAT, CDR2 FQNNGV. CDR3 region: CASSSQGGEQYF. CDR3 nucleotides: TGTGCCAGCAGTTCTCAGGGGGGCGAGCAGTACTTC. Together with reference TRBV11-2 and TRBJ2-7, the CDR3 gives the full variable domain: EAGVAQSPRYKIIEKRQSVAFWCNPISGHATLYWYQQILGQGPKLLIQFQNNGVVDDSQLPKDRFSAERLKGVDSTLKIQPAKLEDSAVYLCASSSQGGEQYFGPGTRLTVT.

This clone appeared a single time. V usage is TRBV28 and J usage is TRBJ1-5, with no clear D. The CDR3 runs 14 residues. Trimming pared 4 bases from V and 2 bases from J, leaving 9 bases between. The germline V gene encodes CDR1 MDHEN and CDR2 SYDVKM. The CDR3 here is CASSWGNGNQPQHF. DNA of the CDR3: TGTGCCAGCAGTTGGGGTAACGGCAATCAGCCCCAGCATTTT.

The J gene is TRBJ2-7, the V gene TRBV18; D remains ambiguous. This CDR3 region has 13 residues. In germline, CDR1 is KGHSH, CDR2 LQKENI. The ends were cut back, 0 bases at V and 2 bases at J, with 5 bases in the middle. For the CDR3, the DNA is TGTGCCAGCTCACCACCGGCAGCCTACGAGCAGTACTTC. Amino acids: CASSPPAAYEQYF.

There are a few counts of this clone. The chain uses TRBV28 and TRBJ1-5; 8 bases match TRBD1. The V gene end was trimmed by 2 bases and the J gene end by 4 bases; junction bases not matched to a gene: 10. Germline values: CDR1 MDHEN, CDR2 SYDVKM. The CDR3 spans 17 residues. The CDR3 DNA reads TGTGCCAGCAGTTTAGGACAGGGTAGAGGCGGGAATCAGCCCCAGCATTTT. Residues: CASSLGQGRGGNQPQHF.

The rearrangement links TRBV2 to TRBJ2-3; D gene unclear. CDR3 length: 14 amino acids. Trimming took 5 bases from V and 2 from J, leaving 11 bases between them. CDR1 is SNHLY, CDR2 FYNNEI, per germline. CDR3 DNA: TGTGCCAGCAGTCAGGACCGGTCCACAGATACGCAGTATTTT. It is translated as CASSQDRSTDTQYF.